The 5 T cell receptor beta chains below all came from one sample that was sequenced in a study of cytomegalovirus exposure and HLA in healthy donors. PCR amplification relied on 60 Vbeta primers (plus 13 Jbeta primers). Only in-frame clones appear in the TCRdb table, and some are missing; sequencing was by immunoSEQ multiplex PCR. This repertoire shows 150,000 to 200,000 clones, roughly 80% found once; its top ten account for roughly 4.5%. Sequencing used PBMCs. The receptors derive from a woman aged 18-29 years in good health and CMV-seropositive.

This clone was seen a few times. The chain joins TRBV4-1 to TRBJ1-5; D perhaps matches TRBD1 (6 bases). The CDR3 contains 16 residues. The V and J ends lost 3 bases and 7 bases respectively, with 19 bases between them. Germline V lookup: CDR1 MGHRA, CDR2 YSYEKL. The CDR3 loop is CASSHIYRDPQQPQHF. CDR3 nucleotides: TGCGCCAGCAGCCACATATACAGGGACCCCCAGCAGCCCCAGCATTTT.

V usage is TRBV28 and J usage is TRBJ2-7; 7 nucleotides align to TRBD1. V lost 6 bases and J lost 2; bases outside the gene matches: 10. The CDR3 spans 15 residues. Germline CDR1 is MDHEN and CDR2 is SYDVKM. The CDR3: CASRPPTGNPYEQYF. The CDR3, as DNA: TGTGCCAGCAGGCCGCCGACAGGGAACCCCTACGAGCAGTACTTC.

This chain uses TRBV5-1 with TRBJ1-6; TRBD1 might be the D (5 bases). CDR3 length: 14 amino acids. Trimming cost V 0 bases and J 9 bases, with 10 bases left between them. Germline loops: CDR1 SGHRS, CDR2 YFSETQ. CDR3 loop: CASSLETVPSPLHF. In DNA form, the CDR3 reads TGCGCCAGCAGCTTGGAGACAGTTCCTTCACCCCTCCACTTT.

The chain has TRBV5-1 and TRBJ1-1, with a possible D match to TRBD1 (6 bases). The CDR3 contains 15 residues. Germline lookup yields CDR1 SGHRS and CDR2 YFSETQ. Trimming left V 0 bases short and J 4 bases short, with 13 bases between. In nucleotides, the CDR3 is TGCGCCAGCAGCTTGGGACAGGCTGCAAGCACTGAAGCTTTCTTT. This codes for CASSLGQAASTEAFF. Based on the CDR3 plus reference TRBV5-1 and TRBJ1-1, the full variable domain is KAGVTQTPRYLIKTRGQQVTLSCSPISGHRSVSWYQQTPGQGLQFLFEYFSETQRNKGNFPGRFSGRQFSNSRSEMNVSTLELGDSALYLCASSLGQAASTEAFFGQGTRLTVV.

This rearrangement joins TRBV19 to TRBJ2-3; 9 nucleotides line up with TRBD2. The CDR3 loop spans 16 amino acids. With 0 bases clipped from V and 4 bases from J, the junction kept 5 bases outside the gene matches. CDR1 and CDR2 from the germline V gene are LNHDA and SQIVND (reference sequence). As DNA, the CDR3 is TGTGCCAGTAGTATAGAAGGCGGGGGGGAAGCAGATACGCAGTATTTT. Residues: CASSIEGGGEADTQYF.